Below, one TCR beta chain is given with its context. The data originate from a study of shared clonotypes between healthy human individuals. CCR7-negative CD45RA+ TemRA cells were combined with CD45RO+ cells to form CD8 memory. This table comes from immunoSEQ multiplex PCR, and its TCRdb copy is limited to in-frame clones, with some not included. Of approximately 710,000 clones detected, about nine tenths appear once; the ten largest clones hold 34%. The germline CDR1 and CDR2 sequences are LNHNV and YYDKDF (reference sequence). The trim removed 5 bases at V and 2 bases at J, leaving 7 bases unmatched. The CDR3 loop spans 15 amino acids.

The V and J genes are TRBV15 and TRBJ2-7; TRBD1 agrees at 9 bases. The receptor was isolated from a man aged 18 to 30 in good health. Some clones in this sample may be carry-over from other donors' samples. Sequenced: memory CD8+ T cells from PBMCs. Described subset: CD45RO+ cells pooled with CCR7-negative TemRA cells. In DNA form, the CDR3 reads TGTGCCACCAGCGAAGGACAGGGGATCCCCTACGAGCAGTACTTC. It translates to CATSEGQGIPYEQYF.